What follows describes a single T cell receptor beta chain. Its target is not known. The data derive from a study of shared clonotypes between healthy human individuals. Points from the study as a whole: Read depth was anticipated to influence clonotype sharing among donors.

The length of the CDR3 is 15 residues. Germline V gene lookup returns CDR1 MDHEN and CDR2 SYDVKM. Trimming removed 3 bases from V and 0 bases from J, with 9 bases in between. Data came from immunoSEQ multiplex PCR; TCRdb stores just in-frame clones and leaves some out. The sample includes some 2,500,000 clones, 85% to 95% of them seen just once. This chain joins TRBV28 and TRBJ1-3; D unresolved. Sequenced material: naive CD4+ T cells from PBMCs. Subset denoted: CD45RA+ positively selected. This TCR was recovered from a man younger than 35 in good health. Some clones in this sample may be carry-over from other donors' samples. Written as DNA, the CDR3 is TGTGCCAGCAGTTTTGGGCCAGACTCTGGAAACACCATATATTTT. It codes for CASSFGPDSGNTIYF.